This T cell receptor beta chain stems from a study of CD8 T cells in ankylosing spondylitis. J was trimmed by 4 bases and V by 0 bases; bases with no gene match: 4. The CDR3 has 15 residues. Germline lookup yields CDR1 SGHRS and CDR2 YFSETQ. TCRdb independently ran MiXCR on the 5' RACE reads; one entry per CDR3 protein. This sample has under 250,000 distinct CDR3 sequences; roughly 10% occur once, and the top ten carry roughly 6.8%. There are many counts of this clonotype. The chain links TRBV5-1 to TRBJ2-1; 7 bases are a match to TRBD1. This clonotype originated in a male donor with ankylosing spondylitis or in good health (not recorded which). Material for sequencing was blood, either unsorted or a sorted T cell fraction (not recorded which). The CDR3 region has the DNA TGCGCCAGCAGCTTGGATGGGACAGCTTACAATGAGCAGTTCTTC. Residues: CASSLDGTAYNEQFF.